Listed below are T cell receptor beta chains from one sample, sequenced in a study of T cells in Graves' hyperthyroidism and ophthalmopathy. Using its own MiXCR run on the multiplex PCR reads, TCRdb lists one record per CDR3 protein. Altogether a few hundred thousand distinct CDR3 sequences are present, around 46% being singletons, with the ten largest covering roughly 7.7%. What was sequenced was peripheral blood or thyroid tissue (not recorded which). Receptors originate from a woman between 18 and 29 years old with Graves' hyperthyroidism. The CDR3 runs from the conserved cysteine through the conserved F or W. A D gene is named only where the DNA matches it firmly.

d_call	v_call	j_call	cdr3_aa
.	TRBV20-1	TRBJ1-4	CSARAHSNNEKLFF
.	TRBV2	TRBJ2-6	CASSSPRHYSLRTGANVLTF
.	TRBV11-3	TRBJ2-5	CASSAPGPRQETQYF
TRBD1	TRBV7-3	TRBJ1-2	CASSKTGGYTF
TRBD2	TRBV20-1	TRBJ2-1	CSARVLAGGSNEQFF
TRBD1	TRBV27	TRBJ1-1	CASSNNRGVTEAFF
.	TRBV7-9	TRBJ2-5	CASRGIQETQYF
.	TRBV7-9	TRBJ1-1	CASSAREGTEAFF
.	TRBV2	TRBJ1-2	CASSVDTMGRHIYGYTF
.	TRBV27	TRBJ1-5	CASSPYRPQNQPQHF
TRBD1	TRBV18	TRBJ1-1	CASSLTGQTEAFF
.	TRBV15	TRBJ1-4	CATSRGGTTNEKLFF
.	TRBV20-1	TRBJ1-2	CSAAGEVGYTF
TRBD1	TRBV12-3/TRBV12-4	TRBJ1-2	CASSPTDRPNYGYTF
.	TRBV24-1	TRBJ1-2	CATRLDGYNGYTF
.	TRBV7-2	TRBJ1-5	CASSLRRGGQPQHF
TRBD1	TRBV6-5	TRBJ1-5	CASSYGQGAQPQHF
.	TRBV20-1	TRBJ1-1	CSAKYFWEAFF
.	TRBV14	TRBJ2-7	CASSLTVATALYEQYF
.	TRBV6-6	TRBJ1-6	CASTPGTQENSPLHF
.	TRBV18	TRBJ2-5	CASSPPLGVQETQYF
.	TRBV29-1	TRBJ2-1	CAGLRSYNEQFF
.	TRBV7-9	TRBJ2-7	CASSLAWGSEQYF
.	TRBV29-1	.	CSVEESRNEQFF
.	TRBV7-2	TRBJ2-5	CASSNNYPQETQYF
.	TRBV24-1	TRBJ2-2	CATSDARVNTGELFF
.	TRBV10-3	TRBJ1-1	CAISSGQKDTEAFF
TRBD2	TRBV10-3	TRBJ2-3	CAAGLAGGMDTQYF
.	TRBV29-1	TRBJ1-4	CSVGTAEKLFF
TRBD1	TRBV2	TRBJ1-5	CASRSDRAVGQPQHF
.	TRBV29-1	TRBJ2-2	CSVTVNTGELFF
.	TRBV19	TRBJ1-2	CASTPPGQKNYGYTF
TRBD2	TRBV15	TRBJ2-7	CATSSGAGTLSSYEQYF
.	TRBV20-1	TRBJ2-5	CSAITLGQQETQYF
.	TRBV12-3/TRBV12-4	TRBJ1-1	CASRRAEAFF
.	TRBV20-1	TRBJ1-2	CSASAGDGYTF
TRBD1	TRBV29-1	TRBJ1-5	CSVGTGVSNQPQHF
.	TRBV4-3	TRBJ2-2	CASSQVVGTGELFF
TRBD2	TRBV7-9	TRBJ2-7	CASSPTSGSDEQYF